This entry is about one T cell receptor beta chain. What it binds is unknown. This sample is drawn from a study of breast tumors, draining lymph nodes, adjacent tissues. The CDR3 contains 17 residues. V dropped 4 bases and J dropped 4 bases, with 22 bases sitting between them. The germline gives CDR1 SEHNR, CDR2 FQNEAQ (reference sequence). TCRdb processed the multiplex PCR reads anew with MiXCR; each CDR3 protein has one entry. The sample holds about 35,000 distinct CDR3 sequences; just over 35% are singletons and the top ten take 9.5% to 13%. Whole-study findings and limits: Findings are consistent with lymph node origin and intratumoral expansion of most tumor T cells. The lymph node origin of tumor T cells was framed as consistent with a hypothesis, not demonstrated. Tumor repertoires ranked between lymph nodes and nontumor tissue in diversity, with V and J gene preferences. Tumor and nontumor repertoires were significantly more similar in luminal-like than in basal-like breast cancer.

The sample taken for sequencing was breast tumor tissue. The TCR was taken from a female donor with breast cancer. Some clones in this sample may be carry-over from other donors' samples. This sequence joins TRBV7-9 and TRBJ1-1, with D possibly matching TRBD1 (5 bases). CDR3 sequence (DNA): TGTGCCAGCAGCTCTCTTAGGGCGTCAGGGTGGCTCACTGAAGCTTTCTTT. Its protein is CASSSLRASGWLTEAFF.